These 22 T cell receptor beta chains were all obtained from the same sample, sequenced in a study of CD8 T cells in ankylosing spondylitis. TCRdb ran MiXCR on the 5' RACE reads and lists one entry per CDR3 protein. The table shows around 140,000 distinct CDR3 sequences, with approximately 10% occurring only once. Material: blood, either unsorted or a sorted T cell fraction (not recorded which). The receptors were sampled from a female donor with ankylosing spondylitis or in good health (not recorded which).

For this clonotype: A much more abundant neighbour one base away suggests this may be a read error. The genes are TRBV12-3 or TRBV12-4 and TRBJ1-5, with 10 nucleotides matching TRBD1. The CDR3 runs 16 residues. CDR3 sequence: CASRPGTGARNQPRHF. CDR3 bases: TGTGCCAGCAGACCCGGGACAGGGGCCCGCAATCAGCCCCGGCATTTT.

This clonotype was seen repeatedly, ten times or more. V is TRBV30 and J is TRBJ1-1, with unresolved D. V dropped 0 bases and J dropped 1 base, with 6 bases sitting between them. Germline assignment: CDR1 GTSNPN and CDR2 SVGIG (reference sequence). This CDR3 spans 13 amino acids. The CDR3 region has the DNA TGTGCCTGGAGTGTACGAGCGAACACTGAAGCTTTCTTT. Translated: CAWSVRANTEAFF.

This clonotype was seen many times. CDR3 sequence: CATQWQGRRQETQYF. DNA of the CDR3: TGTGCCACCCAATGGCAGGGACGGAGACAAGAGACCCAGTACTTC. J is TRBJ2-5 and V is TRBV7-6; the D gene could be TRBD1 or TRBD2 (5 bases each). CDR1 and CDR2 from the germline V gene are SGHVS and FNYEAQ. The CDR3 covers 15 residues. Trimming took 10 bases from V and 2 from J, leaving 20 bases between them. Supplemented by reference TRBV7-6 and TRBJ2-5, the full variable domain reads GAGVSQSPRYKVTKRGQDVALRCDPISGHVSLYWYRQALGQGPEFLTYFNYEAQQDKSGLPNDRFSAERPEGSISTLTIQRTEQRDSAMYRCATQWQGRRQETQYFGPGTRLLVL.

Ten or more counts support this clonotype. The chain combines TRBV5-1 with TRBJ2-3, with D hard to call. Looked up from germline, CDR1 is SGHRS and CDR2 is YFSETQ. This CDR3 is built from 14 residues. The V end was cut by 0 bases, the J end by 0 bases, with 5 bases between. CDR3 DNA: TGCGCCAGCAGCTTGGTCCCCAGCACAGATACGCAGTATTTT. Its protein product is CASSLVPSTDTQYF.

This chain uses TRBV12-5 with TRBJ2-3; no clear D. This CDR3 has 12 amino acids. CDR1 and CDR2 from the germline V gene are LGHNT and FRNRAP. V lost 4 bases and J 11 bases, leaving 13 bases between the germline ends. The CDR3 sequence: CASGSFGMRQYF. The CDR3, as DNA: TGTGCTAGTGGTTCATTTGGGATGAGGCAGTATTTT.

This clonotype was seen ten or more times. The chain couples TRBV20-1 to TRBJ2-5; possible D gene TRBD2, 6 bases. Germline lookup yields CDR1 DFQATT and CDR2 SNEGSKA (reference sequence). This CDR3 is built from 16 residues. V lost 0 bases to trimming and J lost 1 base, with 15 bases between them. CDR3 nucleotide sequence: TGCAGTGCTAGAGATTCAGAAGCGGGCTTCCAAGAGACCCAGTACTTC. Amino acids: CSARDSEAGFQETQYF.

This clonotype was picked up many times. This chain links TRBV29-1 with TRBJ2-3; D is uncertain. Germline V gene data show CDR1 as SQVTM and CDR2 as ANQGSEA. V was pared by 2 bases and J by 7 bases, with 13 bases between. The CDR3 runs to 13 residues. The DNA of the CDR3 is TGCAGCGTTGAACTGGGATCTAGGAATACGCAGTATTTT. This gives the protein CSVELGSRNTQYF.

This clonotype was seen ten or more times. This chain joins TRBV12-3 or TRBV12-4 and TRBJ2-4; D is uncertain. The CDR3 contains 15 residues. V shed 3 bases and J shed 2 bases, with 11 bases lying between them. CDR3: CASSFSSGTKNIQYF. The CDR3 DNA is TGTGCCAGCAGTTTCAGTTCGGGTACCAAAAACATTCAGTACTTC.

This clonotype has only a few counts. This rearrangement joins TRBV2 to TRBJ1-6, with D possibly TRBD1 on 5 matching bases. The CDR3 loop spans 13 amino acids. Trimming left V 6 bases short and J 7 bases short, with 10 bases between. Germline assignment: CDR1 SNHLY and CDR2 FYNNEI. CDR3 loop: CASRGTANSPLHF. DNA of the CDR3: TGTGCCAGCAGGGGGACCGCGAATTCACCCCTCCACTTT.

This clonotype was seen ten or more times. V and J are TRBV28 and TRBJ1-2; D is possibly TRBD1 (5 bases). CDR1 and CDR2 (germline): MDHEN, SYDVKM. CDR3 size: 13 residues. V lost 7 bases to trimming and J lost 3 bases, with 12 bases between them. This chain's CDR3 is CASTRGTYYGYTF. CDR3 DNA sequence: TGTGCCAGCACTCGGGGGACCTACTATGGCTACACCTTC.

This clonotype was recorded many times. The gene calls are TRBV30 and TRBJ2-3; D unresolved. Germline lookup yields CDR1 GTSNPN and CDR2 SVGIG (reference sequence). V lost 3 bases and J 1 base, leaving 8 bases between the germline ends. This CDR3 is 13 amino acids long. The CDR3 region is CAWRPTGTDTQYF. The DNA of the CDR3 is TGTGCCTGGAGGCCCACAGGCACAGATACGCAGTATTTT. The variable domain in full, completed from reference TRBV30 and TRBJ2-3, reads SQTIHQWPATLVQPVGSPLSLECTVEGTSNPNLYWYRQAAGRGLQLLFYSVGIGQISSEVPQNLSASRPQDRQFILSSKKLLLSDSGFYLCAWRPTGTDTQYFGPGTRLTVL.

This clonotype was found many times. The chain combines TRBV7-9 with TRBJ2-5, with a possible D match to TRBD1 (6 bases). Trimming removed 1 base at V and 6 bases at J, with 18 bases between. Germline V gene lookup returns CDR1 SEHNR and CDR2 FQNEAQ (reference sequence). The CDR3 runs 16 residues. The CDR3 DNA is TGTGCCAGCAGCTTAGGAGCCGTTGGCAGGGGCAAGACCCAGTACTTC. It specifies CASSLGAVGRGKTQYF.

About this clonotype: Given a much more abundant clone one base away, this may be a read error. This chain connects TRBV5-5 to TRBJ1-4; 7 bases line up with TRBD1. CDR1 and CDR2 (germline): SGHKS, YYEKEE (reference sequence). This CDR3 region has 16 residues. The CDR3: CANSKGTVSTNEKLFF. The CDR3 DNA reads TGTGCCAACAGCAAAGGGACAGTTTCAACTAATGAAAAACTGTTTTTT.

This clonotype was picked up many times. The rearrangement links TRBV5-5 to TRBJ1-2; D gene unclear. Per the germline V gene, CDR1 is SGHKS and CDR2 is YYEKEE (reference sequence). The CDR3 sequence is 14 residues long. V gave up 0 bases and J gave up 4 bases, with 10 bases separating them. This chain's CDR3 is CASSLGSGGYGYTF. DNA of the CDR3: TGTGCCAGCAGCTTGGGGTCTGGAGGCTATGGCTACACCTTC.

This clonotype was observed many times. The chain couples TRBV28 to TRBJ2-3; 9 bases agree with TRBD1. The length of the CDR3 is 14 residues. The germline V gene has CDR1 MDHEN and CDR2 SYDVKM. In nucleotides, the CDR3 is TGTGCAACACAGGGGGCTCTTCGCACAGATACGCAGTATTTT. Protein product: CATQGALRTDTQYF.

This clonotype showed up just a few times. The chain combines TRBV10-2 with TRBJ2-1, with TRBD2 matching over 9 bases. Germline V lookup: CDR1 WSHSY, CDR2 SAAADI. Germline trimming cut 10 bases from V and 2 bases from J; bases unmatched to any gene: 9. CDR3 length equals 15 residues. This CDR3 is CATRELAGPYNEQFF. CDR3 nucleotide sequence: TGCGCCACCAGAGAACTAGCGGGCCCCTACAATGAGCAGTTCTTC.

This clonotype was seen at least ten times. The V gene is TRBV7-9, the J gene TRBJ2-3; 11 bases map to TRBD2. Germline loops: CDR1 SEHNR, CDR2 FQNEAQ (reference sequence). The length of the CDR3 is 17 residues. Trimming cost V 1 base and J 0 bases; bases outside gene matches: 3. The CDR3 coding sequence is TGTGCCAGCAGCTTAGGACTAGCGGGACCTAGCACAGATACGCAGTATTTT. As protein: CASSLGLAGPSTDTQYF.

The chain uses TRBV20-1 and TRBJ2-7; 15 positions match TRBD2. Per the germline V gene, CDR1 is DFQATT and CDR2 is SNEGSKA (reference sequence). V dropped 5 bases and J dropped 5; count of bases not matched to a gene: 4. The CDR3 has 14 amino acids. As DNA, the CDR3 is TGCAGTGCTCGGCGGACTAGCGGGGGGGACGAGCAGTACTTC. It specifies CSARRTSGGDEQYF.

In its sample, this clonotype was seen many times. The chain couples TRBV30 to TRBJ1-1; D is unresolved. This CDR3 contains 11 residues. The V and J ends lost 2 bases and 8 bases respectively, with 9 bases between them. Germline V CDR1 and CDR2: GTSNPN, SVGIG (reference sequence). Here the CDR3 reads CAWSTSWEAFF. CDR3 sequence (DNA): TGTGCCTGGAGTACTTCTTGGGAAGCTTTCTTT.

The chain carries TRBV5-6 and TRBJ2-2; 7 nucleotides agree with TRBD1. The junction had 5 bases not matched to a gene; V was cut back by 0 bases and J by 9 bases. This CDR3 spans 14 amino acids. Germline-derived CDR1 and CDR2 are SGHDT and YYEEEE. CDR3 in DNA: TGTGCCAGCAGCTTGGGAGGGGGCTACTGGGAGCTGTTTTTT. This encodes CASSLGGGYWELFF.

This clonotype was recorded many times. The J gene is TRBJ2-1, the V gene TRBV5-1, with 11 bases matching TRBD2. The V gene end was trimmed by 7 bases and the J gene end by 3 bases; junction bases not matched to a gene: 6. The CDR3 is made up of 15 amino acids. The germline V gene encodes CDR1 SGHRS and CDR2 YFSETQ. CDR3 sequence reads: CASAPGTSGYNEQFF. In DNA form, the CDR3 reads TGCGCCAGCGCTCCCGGGACTAGCGGCTACAATGAGCAGTTCTTC.

The chain has TRBV18 and TRBJ2-5; 7 bases line up with TRBD2. Germline CDR1 and CDR2: KGHSH and LQKENI. The CDR3 extends over 16 amino acids. V was pared by 6 bases and J by 3 bases, with 13 bases of the junction left unmatched. CDR3 nucleotide sequence: TGTGCCAGCTCTCCCCTCGGGGGAGGGCCAGAAGAGACCCAGTACTTC. As protein: CASSPLGGGPEETQYF.